These 9 T cell receptor beta chains came from one sample sequenced in a study of blood T cells in healthy people across ages. Primed by a sample-barcoded 5' primer and a J-beta primer mix, a second PCR proceeded for roughly 6 to 12 cycles. MiXCR, run by TCRdb on the 5' RACE reads, gives a single entry per CDR3 protein. The sample yields more than 750,000 distinct CDR3 sequences, about 27% seen once. The same data also went into a second study, on T cells of mothers and their children.

Specimen: blood. The receptors derive from a woman aged 40 to 50 in good health.

The chain couples TRBV27 to TRBJ1-1, with TRBD1 matching over 10 bases. The V segment lost 3 bases and the J segment 7 bases; nucleotides outside the gene matches: 8. The germline gives CDR1 MNHEY, CDR2 SMNVEV (reference sequence). The CDR3 covers 15 residues. DNA for the CDR3: TGTGCCAGCAGTTTTATGACAGGGGGCTTAAGTGAAGCTTTCTTT. Translation gives CASSFMTGGLSEAFF.

This clonotype was recorded at least ten times. The chain combines TRBV9 with TRBJ2-3; 8 bases fit TRBD1. The CDR3 spans 15 residues. Looked up from germline, CDR1 is SGDLS and CDR2 is YYNGEE. The V segment lost 3 bases and the J segment 2 bases; nucleotides outside the gene matches: 5. Written as DNA, the CDR3 is TGTGCCAGCAGCGGCCGGGACAGGTCCACAGATACGCAGTATTTT. It specifies CASSGRDRSTDTQYF.

About this clonotype itself: One end of the junction does not line up with germline, which may come from a read error. V usage is TRBV28 and J usage is TRBJ2-1, with D possibly TRBD2 on 8 matching bases. From germline, CDR1 is MDHEN and CDR2 SYDVKM. The CDR3 spans 15 residues. The CDR3 DNA reads as TGTACCAGCACCACGGGAGGGGGCGCGTACAATGAGCAGTTCTTC. Translation: CTSTTGGGAYNEQFF.

This clonotype was seen repeatedly, ten times or more. This chain uses TRBV28 with TRBJ2-7; D ambiguous. Trimming pared 2 bases from V and 2 bases from J, leaving 7 bases between. From germline, CDR1 is MDHEN and CDR2 SYDVKM. The CDR3 has 13 amino acids. For the CDR3, the DNA is TGTGCCAGCAGTTTACCAGAAACCTACGAGCAGTACTTC. Its protein product is CASSLPETYEQYF.

This clonotype was found many times. The rearrangement uses TRBV29-1 and TRBJ2-1; 8 bases agree with TRBD2. Germline V CDR1 and CDR2: SQVTM, ANQGSEA. With 6 bases clipped from V and 1 base from J, the junction kept 17 bases outside the gene matches. The CDR3 loop spans 18 amino acids. In DNA, the CDR3 is TGCAGCGTCGTCGGGCGGGGGGCGAAAAGTAGGTCCTACAATGAGCAGTTCTTC. Amino acids: CSVVGRGAKSRSYNEQFF.

This chain uses TRBV7-2 with TRBJ1-3; D unclear. V was trimmed by 2 bases and J by 0 bases, leaving 23 bases between them. The V gene's germline CDR1 is SGHTA and CDR2 FQGNSA. This CDR3 is 20 amino acids long. CDR3 residues: CASSLRRAGFSARSGNTIYF. The CDR3 bases are TGTGCCAGCAGCTTACGTCGTGCTGGGTTTTCTGCCCGCTCTGGAAACACCATATATTTT.

This clonotype came up a few times. The chain joins TRBV20-1 to TRBJ1-1; TRBD1 might be the D (5 bases). CDR3 length equals 11 residues. CDR1 is DFQATT and CDR2 is SNEGSKA in the germline V gene (reference sequence). V lost 7 bases to trimming and J lost 1 base, with 7 bases between them. This CDR3 is CSGGENTEAFF. As DNA, the CDR3 is TGCAGTGGGGGGGAGAACACTGAAGCTTTCTTT.

The rearrangement links TRBV6-5 to TRBJ2-7; TRBD1 is a possible D gene (5 bases). CDR3 length equals 16 residues. V lost 2 bases, J lost 0 bases, and 14 bases lay in between. Germline V gives CDR1 MNHEY, CDR2 SVGAGI. The CDR3 nucleotides are TGTGCCAGCAGTTACGGGGCTAAGGTCCACTCCTACGAGCAGTACTTC. Residues: CASSYGAKVHSYEQYF.

Points on this clonotype: One base away lies a much larger clone, so this may be a sequencing read error. The chain has TRBV20-1 and TRBJ2-5; 7 bases are shared with TRBD1. CDR1 is DFQATT and CDR2 is SNEGSKA in the germline V gene (reference sequence). CDR3 length equals 13 residues. CDR3 sequence: CSAETGILETRYF. The CDR3 region has the DNA TGCAGTGCTGAGACAGGGATTTTGGAGACCCGGTACTTC.